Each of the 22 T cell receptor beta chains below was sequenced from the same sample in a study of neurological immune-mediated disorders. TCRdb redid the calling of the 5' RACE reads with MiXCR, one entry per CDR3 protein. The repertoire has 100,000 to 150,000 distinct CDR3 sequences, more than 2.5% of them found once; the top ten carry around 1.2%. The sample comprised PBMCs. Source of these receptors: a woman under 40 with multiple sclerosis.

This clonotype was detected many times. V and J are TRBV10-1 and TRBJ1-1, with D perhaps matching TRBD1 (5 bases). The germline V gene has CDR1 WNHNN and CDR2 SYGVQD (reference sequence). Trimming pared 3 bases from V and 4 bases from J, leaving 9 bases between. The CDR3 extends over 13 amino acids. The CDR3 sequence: CASSDSGGTEAFF. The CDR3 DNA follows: TGCGCCAGCAGTGACTCGGGGGGCACTGAAGCTTTCTTT.

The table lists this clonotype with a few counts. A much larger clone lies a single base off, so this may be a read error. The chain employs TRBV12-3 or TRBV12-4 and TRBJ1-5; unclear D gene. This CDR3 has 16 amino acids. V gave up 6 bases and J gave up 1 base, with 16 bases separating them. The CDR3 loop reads CASRSGKGLSNQPQHF. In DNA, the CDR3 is TGTGCCAGCAGATCCGGGAAAGGGCTGAGCAATCAGCCCCAGCATTTT.

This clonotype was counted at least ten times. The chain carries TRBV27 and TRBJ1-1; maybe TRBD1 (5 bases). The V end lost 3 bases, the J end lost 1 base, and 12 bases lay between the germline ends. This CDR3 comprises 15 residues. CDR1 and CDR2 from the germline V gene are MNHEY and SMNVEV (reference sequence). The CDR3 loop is CASSFSWGSNTEAFF. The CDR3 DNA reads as TGTGCCAGCAGTTTTTCTTGGGGGTCGAACACTGAAGCTTTCTTT.

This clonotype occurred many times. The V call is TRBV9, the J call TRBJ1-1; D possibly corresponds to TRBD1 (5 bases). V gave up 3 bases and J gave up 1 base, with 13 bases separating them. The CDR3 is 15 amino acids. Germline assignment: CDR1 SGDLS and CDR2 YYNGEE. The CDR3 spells CASSGGVVSNTEAFF. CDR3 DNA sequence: TGTGCCAGCAGCGGGGGGGTCGTCTCGAACACTGAAGCTTTCTTT.

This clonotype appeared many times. The CDR3, as DNA: TGTGCCAGCATGGAGAACACTGAAGCTTTCTTT. It is translated as CASMENTEAFF. This chain links TRBV12-3 or TRBV12-4 with TRBJ1-1, with unresolved D. The CDR3 runs to 11 residues. V was cut by 7 bases and J by 1 base, with 4 bases left in between.

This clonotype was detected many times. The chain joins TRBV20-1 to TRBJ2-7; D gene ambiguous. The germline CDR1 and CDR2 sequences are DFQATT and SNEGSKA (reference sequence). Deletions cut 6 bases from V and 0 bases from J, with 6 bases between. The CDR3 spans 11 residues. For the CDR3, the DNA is TGCAGTGCGGCCGACTCCTACGAGCAGTACTTC. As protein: CSAADSYEQYF.

CDR3 bases: TGTGCCAGCAGTTACGTGGCTAGCGGTTACAATGAGCAGTTCTTC. Translation gives CASSYVASGYNEQFF. J is TRBJ2-1 and V is TRBV6-6, with TRBD2 matching over 7 bases. V was clipped by 2 bases and J by 4 bases; unmatched bases: 5. Looked up from germline, CDR1 is MNHNY and CDR2 is SVGAGI (reference sequence). CDR3 length: 15 residues.

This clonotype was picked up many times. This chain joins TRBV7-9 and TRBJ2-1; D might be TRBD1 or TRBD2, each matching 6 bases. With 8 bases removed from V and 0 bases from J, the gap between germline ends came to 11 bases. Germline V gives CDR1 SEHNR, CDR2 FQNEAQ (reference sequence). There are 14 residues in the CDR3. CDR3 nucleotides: TGTGCCAGCGCGGGACAACGCTCCTACAATGAGCAGTTCTTC. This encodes CASAGQRSYNEQFF.

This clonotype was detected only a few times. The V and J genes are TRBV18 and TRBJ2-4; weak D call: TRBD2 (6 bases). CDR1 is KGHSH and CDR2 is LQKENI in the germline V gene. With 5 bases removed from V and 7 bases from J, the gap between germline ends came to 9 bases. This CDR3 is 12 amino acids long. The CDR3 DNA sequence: TGTGCCAGCTCAGACCGGGGGAACATTCAGTACTTC. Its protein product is CASSDRGNIQYF.

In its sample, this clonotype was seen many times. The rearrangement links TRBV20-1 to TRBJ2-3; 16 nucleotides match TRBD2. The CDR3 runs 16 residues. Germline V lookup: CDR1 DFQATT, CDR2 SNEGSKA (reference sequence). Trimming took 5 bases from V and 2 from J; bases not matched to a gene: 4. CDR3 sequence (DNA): TGCAGTGCTGGGACTAGCGGGAGGGTCTCCACAGATACGCAGTATTTT. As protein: CSAGTSGRVSTDTQYF.

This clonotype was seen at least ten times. CDR3 region: CAISGDRETQYF. CDR3 coding DNA: TGTGCCATCAGTGGGGACAGGGAGACCCAGTACTTC. The V call is TRBV10-3, the J call TRBJ2-5, with TRBD1 matching over 8 bases. J lost 5 bases, V lost 4 bases, and 0 bases had no gene match. The CDR3 runs to 12 residues. From germline, CDR1 is ENHRY and CDR2 SYGVKD.

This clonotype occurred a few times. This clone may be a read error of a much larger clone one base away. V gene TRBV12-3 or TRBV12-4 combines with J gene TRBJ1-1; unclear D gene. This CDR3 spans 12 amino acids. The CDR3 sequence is CDTWTDNTEAFF. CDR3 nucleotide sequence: TGTGACACCTGGACGGATAACACTGAAGCTTTCTTT.

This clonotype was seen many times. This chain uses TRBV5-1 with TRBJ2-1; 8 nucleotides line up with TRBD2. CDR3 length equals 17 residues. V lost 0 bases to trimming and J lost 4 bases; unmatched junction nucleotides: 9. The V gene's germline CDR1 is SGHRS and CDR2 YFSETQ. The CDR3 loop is CASSLEWSGSAYNEQFF. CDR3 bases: TGCGCCAGCAGCTTGGAATGGAGCGGGAGCGCGTACAATGAGCAGTTCTTC.

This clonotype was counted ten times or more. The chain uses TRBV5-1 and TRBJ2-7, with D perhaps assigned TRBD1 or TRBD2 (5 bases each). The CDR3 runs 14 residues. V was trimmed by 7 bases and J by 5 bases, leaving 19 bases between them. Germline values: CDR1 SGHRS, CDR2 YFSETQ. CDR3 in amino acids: CASGWAGREDEQYF. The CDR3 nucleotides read TGCGCCAGCGGCTGGGCAGGGAGAGAGGACGAGCAGTACTTC.

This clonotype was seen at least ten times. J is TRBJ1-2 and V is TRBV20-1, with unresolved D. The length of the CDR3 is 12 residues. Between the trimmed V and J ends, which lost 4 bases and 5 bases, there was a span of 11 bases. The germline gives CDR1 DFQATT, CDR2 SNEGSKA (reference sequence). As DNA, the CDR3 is TGCAGTGCTACAGAGGACGTATATGGCTACACCTTC. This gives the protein CSATEDVYGYTF.

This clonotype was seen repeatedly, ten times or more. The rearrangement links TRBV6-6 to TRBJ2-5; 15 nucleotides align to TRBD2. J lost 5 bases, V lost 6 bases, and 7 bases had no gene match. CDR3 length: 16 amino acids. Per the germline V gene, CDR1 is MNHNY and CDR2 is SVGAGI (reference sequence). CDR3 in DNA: TGTGCCAGCAGCCTCGGACTAGCGGGGGGGCACGAGACCCAGTACTTC. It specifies CASSLGLAGGHETQYF.

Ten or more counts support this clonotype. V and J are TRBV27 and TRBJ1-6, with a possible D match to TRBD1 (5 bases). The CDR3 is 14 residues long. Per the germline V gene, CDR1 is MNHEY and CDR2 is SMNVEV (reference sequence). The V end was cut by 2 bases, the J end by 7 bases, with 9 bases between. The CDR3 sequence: CASSLVGGNSPLHF. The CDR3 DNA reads TGTGCCAGCAGTTTAGTCGGGGGGAATTCACCCCTCCACTTT.

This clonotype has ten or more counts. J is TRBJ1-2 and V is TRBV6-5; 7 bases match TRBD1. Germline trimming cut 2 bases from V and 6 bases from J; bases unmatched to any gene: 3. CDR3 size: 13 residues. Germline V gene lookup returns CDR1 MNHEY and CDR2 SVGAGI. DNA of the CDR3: TGTGCCAGCAGTTACCAAGGGACAGATGGCTACACCTTC. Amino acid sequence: CASSYQGTDGYTF.

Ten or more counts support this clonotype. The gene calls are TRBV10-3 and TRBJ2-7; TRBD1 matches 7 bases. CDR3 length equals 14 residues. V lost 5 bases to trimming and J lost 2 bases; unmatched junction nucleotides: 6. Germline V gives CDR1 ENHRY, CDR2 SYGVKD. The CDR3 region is CAISTGTATYEQYF. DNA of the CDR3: TGTGCCATCAGTACCGGGACAGCCACCTACGAGCAGTACTTC.

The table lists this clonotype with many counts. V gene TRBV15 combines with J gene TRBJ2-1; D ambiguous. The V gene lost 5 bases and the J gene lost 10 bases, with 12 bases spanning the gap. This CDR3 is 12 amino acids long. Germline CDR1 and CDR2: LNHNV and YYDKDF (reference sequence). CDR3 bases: TGTGCCACCAGCGCGCTAGGTAGGGAGCAGTTCTTC. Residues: CATSALGREQFF.

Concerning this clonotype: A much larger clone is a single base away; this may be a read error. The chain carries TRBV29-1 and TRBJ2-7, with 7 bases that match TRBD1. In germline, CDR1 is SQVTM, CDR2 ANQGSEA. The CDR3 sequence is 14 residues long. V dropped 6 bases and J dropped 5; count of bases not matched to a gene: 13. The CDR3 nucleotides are TGCAGCGTCGATGCCCAGGGGGAAAGAGACGAGCAGTACTTC. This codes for CSVDAQGERDEQYF.

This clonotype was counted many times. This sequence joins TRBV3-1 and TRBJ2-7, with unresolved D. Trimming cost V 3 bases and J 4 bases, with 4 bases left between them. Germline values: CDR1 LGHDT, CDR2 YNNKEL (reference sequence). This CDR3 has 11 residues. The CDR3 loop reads CASSQGYEQYF. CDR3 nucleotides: TGTGCCAGCAGCCAGGGGTACGAGCAGTACTTC.